This T cell receptor beta chain derives from a study of shared clonotypes between healthy human individuals. Naive CD8 cells lacked CD45RO and underwent positive selection for CCR7, leaving out terminally differentiated effector memory CD45RA+ cells. The donors, healthy adults who were HIV-negative, had experienced no recent acute infections or vaccinations. Caucasian adults residing in Nashville, Tennessee made up all the donors. Trimming shortened V by 0 bases and J by 3 bases, and 14 bases separated the two germline ends. The germline V gene has CDR1 MGHRA and CDR2 YSYEKL. The CDR3 has 16 amino acids. Per the authors' pipeline: Because ImmunoSEQ provided only junction sequences with no quality scores, the filtering differed. Here immunoSEQ multiplex PCR was the method, and the copy in TCRdb shows in-frame clones only, minus some. V and J calls and clone size are as listed in that table; D and trimming were resolved from the DNA. In the table there are over 2 million clones, roughly 95% of which are singletons.

The receptor was derived from a man aged 18 to 30 in good health. Sequences were obtained from naive CD8+ T cells sorted from blood. The rearrangement links TRBV4-1 to TRBJ1-2; D is possibly TRBD1 (6 bases). The CDR3 here is CASSQDEGGLDYGYTF. The CDR3 bases are TGCGCCAGCAGCCAAGATGAGGGGGGGCTAGACTATGGCTACACCTTC.